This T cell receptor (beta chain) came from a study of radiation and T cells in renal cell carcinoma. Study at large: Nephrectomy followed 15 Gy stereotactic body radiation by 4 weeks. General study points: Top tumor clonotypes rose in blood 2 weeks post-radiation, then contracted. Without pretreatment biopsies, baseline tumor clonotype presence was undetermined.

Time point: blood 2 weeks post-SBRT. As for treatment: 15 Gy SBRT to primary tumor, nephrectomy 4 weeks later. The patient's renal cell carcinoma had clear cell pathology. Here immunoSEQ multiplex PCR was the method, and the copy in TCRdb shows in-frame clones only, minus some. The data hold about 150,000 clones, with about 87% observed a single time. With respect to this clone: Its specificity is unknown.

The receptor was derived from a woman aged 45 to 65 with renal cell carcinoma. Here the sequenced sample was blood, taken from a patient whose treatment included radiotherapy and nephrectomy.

DNA of the CDR3: TGTGCCAGCTCACCACCAGGGGTCCTAGGCACTGAAGCTTTCTTT. Amino acids: CASSPPGVLGTEAFF. The genes are TRBV18 and TRBJ1-1, with D possibly TRBD1 on 5 matching bases. Between the trimmed V and J ends, which lost 0 bases and 4 bases, there was a span of 12 bases. Germline-derived CDR1 and CDR2 are KGHSH and LQKENI. The CDR3 spans 15 residues.